This T cell receptor beta chain was found in a study of beta chain features in type 1 diabetes (dated by TCRdb to the late 2010s). About the full investigation: No differences in mean age, gender distribution, total cell number or subset yield were found between patients and healthy donors. A total of roughly 100 million sorted cells were examined across all samples, and the number of cells per subset was strongly correlated with RNA yield. In the study, recently diagnosed type 1 diabetes patients and matched healthy donors were compared on the TCRB repertoires of their sorted circulating CD4+ T cell subsets. Regulatory and stem cell-like memory subsets were isolated from only 8 patients and roughly 8 healthy donors, whereas naive and central memory subsets came from all 30 or so donors.

As encoded in the germline V gene, CDR1 is SGHVS while CDR2 is FNYEAQ. Taken from cysteine to phenylalanine, the CDR3 has 19 residues. Kept here is only the CDR3 DNA, which spans 57 bases and is read in frame from base 1. Ends trimmed: V by 4 bases, J by 1 base; bases unmatched to a gene: 12. The entire isolated RNA was reverse transcribed using the High Capacity cDNA Reverse Transcription Kit, and thus expressed TCRB transcripts were sequenced. Deep immunoSEQ sequencing was applied to naive, central memory and regulatory T cell samples, giving an average of about 3.57 million total reads per sample. After sorted cells were lysed in RLT buffer, RNA was extracted with DNase-treated RNeasy Micro or Mini kits, with the choice depending on cell number. Each cell subset was processed on its own to prevent cross-contamination, while patient and healthy donor samples were processed together. TCRB sequences were amplified from cDNA with the immunoSEQ multiplex PCR, producing 87-bp fragments spanning the CDR3 region. Amplicons were sequenced on the Illumina HiSeq platform. Per the source publication's procedure: Synthetic template baselines were used to correct PCR bias computationally, reads within Hamming distance 2 were collapsed, and singletons that could not be merged were discarded. Reads were aligned against IMGT to assign V, D and J genes, CDR3 length and insertions or deletions at six rearrangement sites. Clonotype counts were normalized to sorted cell number within each subset before computing true diversity and Gini coefficients with the tcR R package. Repertoire sharing was quantified using the overlap coefficient calculated on TCRB nucleotide sequences. The clones in this table, taken by TCRdb from immuneACCESS, are in-frame only. Not every clone is retained; where verified, under half of the shortfall comes from an unresolved V gene, and the cause of the rest is unknown. Clone size and V and J calls were adopted from that table, with D and trimming inferred from the DNA. Recorded for this sample are some 250,000 clones; 25% to 30% of them occurred a single time. The ten largest clones represent 3.5% to 4.5% of the sample.

Notes on this clone: Which antigen it targets is not known. Base qualities are not provided; no much larger clone lies one nucleotide away.

A single peripheral blood draw of approximately 100 mL on average was collected from each donor into heparinised tubes. A BD FACSAria II and a panel including CD45RO, CCR7, CD25, CD127, CD95 and CD27 were used to sort naive, central memory, regulatory and stem cell-like memory CD4+ T cells. Purity was above 95% for every sorted population. PBMCs were isolated right away by Lymphoprep density gradient centrifugation and were stained directly, without culture. Samples were stained and sorted in pairs, with one healthy donor and one patient per experiment, so that batch effects were minimized. Overall study outcomes, separate from this receptor: Because cDNA was sequenced instead of genomic DNA, activated cells with high expression could be over-represented, although the groups did not differ in activation or CD3 levels. Shorter templates might be favored by PCR, yet because patient and control samples were amplified and corrected together, any such skew would affect both groups equally. Because the HLA sub-analyses included only small numbers of individuals, any influence of HLA type on TCRB rearrangement was left unresolved. Naive, central memory and regulatory TCRB repertoires appeared more similar among patients than among healthy donors. At VDJ recombination sites, patients with type 1 diabetes made fewer insertions and deleted more nucleotides, a pattern implying thymic rearrangement abnormalities. Type 1 diabetes patients showed a moderate but significant shortening of TCRB CDR3 length in all four CD4+ subsets.

The chain links TRBV7-6 with TRBJ1-3; 11 central bases correspond to TRBD1. This clonotype was sampled from a man aged 30 to 39 in good health. Material: central memory CD4+ T cells from blood. The CDR3 amino acid sequence is: CASSSRTGGSEGSGNTIYF. Here is the DNA: TGTGCCAGCAGCTCCCGGACAGGGGGCTCGGAGGGGTCTGGAAACACCATATATTTT.